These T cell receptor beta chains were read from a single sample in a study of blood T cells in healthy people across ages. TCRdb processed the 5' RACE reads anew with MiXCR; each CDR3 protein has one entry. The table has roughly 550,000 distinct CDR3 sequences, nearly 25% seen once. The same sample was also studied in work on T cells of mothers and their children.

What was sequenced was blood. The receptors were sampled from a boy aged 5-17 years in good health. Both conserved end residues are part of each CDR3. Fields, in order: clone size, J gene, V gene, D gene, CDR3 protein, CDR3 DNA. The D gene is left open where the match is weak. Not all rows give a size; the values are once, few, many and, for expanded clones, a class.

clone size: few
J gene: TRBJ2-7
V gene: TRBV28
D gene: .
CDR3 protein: CASSLSTLLEVYEQYF
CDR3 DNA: TGTGCCAGCAGCTTATCTACCCTTCTGGAGGTATACGAGCAGTACTTC

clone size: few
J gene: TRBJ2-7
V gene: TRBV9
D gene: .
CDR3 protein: CASSEGPQGAYEQYF
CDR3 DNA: TGTGCCAGCAGCGAGGGACCCCAGGGCGCCTACGAGCAGTACTTC

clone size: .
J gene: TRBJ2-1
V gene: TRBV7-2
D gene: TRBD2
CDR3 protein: CASSGRLAAFF
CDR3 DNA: TGTGCCAGCAGCGGTAGGCTAGCGGCCTTCTTC

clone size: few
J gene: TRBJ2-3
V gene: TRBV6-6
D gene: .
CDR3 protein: CASSSPKVASTDTQYF
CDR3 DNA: TGTGCCAGCAGTTCGCCCAAGGTTGCTAGCACAGATACGCAGTATTTT

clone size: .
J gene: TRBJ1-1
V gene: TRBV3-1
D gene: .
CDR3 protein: CASSQDYRGSEAFF
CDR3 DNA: TGTGCCAGCAGCCAAGATTACCGAGGATCGGAAGCTTTCTTT

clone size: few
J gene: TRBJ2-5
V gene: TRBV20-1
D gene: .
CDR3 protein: CSARDDSERTQYF
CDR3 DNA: TGCAGTGCTAGAGATGACAGTGAGAGGACCCAGTACTTC

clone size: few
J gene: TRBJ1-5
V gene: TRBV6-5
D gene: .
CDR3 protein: CASSYSAGGSQPQHF
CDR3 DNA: TGTGCCAGCAGTTACTCGGCCGGGGGGAGTCAGCCCCAGCATTTT

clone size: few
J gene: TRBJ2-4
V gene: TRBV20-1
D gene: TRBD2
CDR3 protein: CSAVTSGMGKNIQYF
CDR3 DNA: TGCAGTGCAGTTACTAGCGGAATGGGCAAAAACATTCAGTACTTC

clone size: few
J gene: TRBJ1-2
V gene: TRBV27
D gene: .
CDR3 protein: CASSSALTPYGYTF
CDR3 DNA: TGTGCCAGCAGTTCAGCACTAACACCTTATGGCTACACCTTC

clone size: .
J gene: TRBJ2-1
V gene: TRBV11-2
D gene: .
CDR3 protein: CASRGPGEQFF
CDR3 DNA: TGTGCCAGCAGAGGCCCCGGTGAGCAGTTCTTC

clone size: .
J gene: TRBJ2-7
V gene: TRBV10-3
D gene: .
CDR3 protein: CAISPDSYEQYF
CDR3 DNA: TGTGCCATCAGCCCGGACTCCTACGAGCAGTACTTC

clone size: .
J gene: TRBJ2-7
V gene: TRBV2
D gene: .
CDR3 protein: CASSGQLVRQYF
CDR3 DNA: TGTGCCAGCAGTGGACAGTTGGTAAGGCAGTACTTC

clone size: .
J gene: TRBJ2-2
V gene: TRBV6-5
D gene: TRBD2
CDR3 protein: CASSWTSVYQNTGELFF
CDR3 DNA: TGTGCCAGCAGTTGGACTAGCGTGTATCAGAACACCGGGGAGCTGTTTTTT

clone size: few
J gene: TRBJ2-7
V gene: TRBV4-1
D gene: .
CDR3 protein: CASSQDLKRATYEQYF
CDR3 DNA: TGCGCCAGCAGCCAAGATCTCAAGCGGGCAACCTACGAGCAGTACTTC

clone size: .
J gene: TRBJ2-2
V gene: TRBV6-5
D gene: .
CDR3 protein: CASSYRTGELFF
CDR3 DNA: TGTGCCAGCAGTTACCGCACCGGGGAGCTGTTTTTT

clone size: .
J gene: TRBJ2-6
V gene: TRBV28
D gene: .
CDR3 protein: CASTIAGSGANVLTF
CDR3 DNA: TGTGCCAGCACCATCGCAGGGAGTGGGGCCAACGTCCTGACTTTC

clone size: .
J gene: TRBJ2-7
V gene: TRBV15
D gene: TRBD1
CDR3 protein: CATSGDRILEQYF
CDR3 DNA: TGTGCCACCAGCGGGGACAGGATCTTAGAGCAGTACTTC

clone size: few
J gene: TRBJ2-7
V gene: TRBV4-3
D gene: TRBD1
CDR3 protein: CASSQEYPDRGDGYEQYF
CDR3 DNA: TGCGCCAGCAGCCAAGAATACCCGGACAGGGGTGATGGCTACGAGCAGTACTTC

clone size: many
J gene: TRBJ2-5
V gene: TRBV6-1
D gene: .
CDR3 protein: CASSEGIVREETQYF
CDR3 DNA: TGTGCCAGCAGTGAAGGGATTGTCAGGGAAGAGACCCAGTACTTC

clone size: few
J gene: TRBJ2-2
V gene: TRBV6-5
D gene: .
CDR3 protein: CASGWVTGELFF
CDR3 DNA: TGTGCCAGCGGTTGGGTCACCGGGGAGCTGTTTTTT

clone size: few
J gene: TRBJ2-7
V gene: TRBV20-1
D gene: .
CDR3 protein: CSASHPPGGFSYEQYF
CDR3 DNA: TGCAGTGCTAGTCACCCTCCCGGCGGCTTCTCCTACGAGCAGTACTTC

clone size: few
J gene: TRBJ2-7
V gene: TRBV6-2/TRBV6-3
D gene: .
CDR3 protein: CASSTPFSYEQYF
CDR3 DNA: TGTGCCAGCAGCACACCTTTCTCCTACGAGCAGTACTTC

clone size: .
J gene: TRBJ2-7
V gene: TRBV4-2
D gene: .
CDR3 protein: CASSQGRVERWSEQYF
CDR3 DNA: TGTGCCAGCAGCCAAGGGAGGGTCGAGAGGTGGTCCGAGCAGTACTTC

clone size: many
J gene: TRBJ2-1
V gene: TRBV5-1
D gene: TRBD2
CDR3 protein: CASSRLAGVNNEQFF
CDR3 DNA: TGCGCCAGCAGCAGGCTAGCGGGAGTCAACAATGAGCAGTTCTTC

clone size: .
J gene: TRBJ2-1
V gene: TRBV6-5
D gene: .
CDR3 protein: CASSYFLGGKNEQFF
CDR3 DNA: TGTGCCAGCAGTTATTTTCTCGGGGGTAAAAATGAGCAGTTCTTC

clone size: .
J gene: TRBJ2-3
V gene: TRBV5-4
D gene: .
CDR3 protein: CASSLGGVSSTDTQYF
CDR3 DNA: TGTGCCAGCAGCTTGGGGGGAGTATCGAGCACAGATACGCAGTATTTT

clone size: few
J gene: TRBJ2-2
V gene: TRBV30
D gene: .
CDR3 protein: CAWSVPAKDTRELFF
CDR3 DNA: TGTGCCTGGAGTGTACCCGCGAAGGACACCCGGGAGCTGTTTTTT

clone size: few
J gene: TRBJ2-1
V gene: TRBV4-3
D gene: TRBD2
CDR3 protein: CASSRTSGVYNEQFF
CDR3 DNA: TGCGCCAGCAGCCGAACTAGCGGGGTATACAATGAGCAGTTCTTC